The clone carrying this T cell receptor beta chain was counted between two and nine times. One end of the junction is discordant with germline, which a read error may explain. CDR1 LGHNA and CDR2 YSLEER come from the germline V gene. This CDR3 spans 14 amino acids. These data are taken from a study of blood T cells in healthy people across ages. Sample-barcoded 5' priming and a J-beta primer mix drove a second PCR of about 7 to 12 cycles. From the 5' RACE reads, TCRdb called clonotypes with MiXCR, one entry per CDR3 protein. In the table there are around 1,800,000 distinct CDR3 sequences, 35% to 50% of which are singletons.

V usage is TRBV4-3 and J usage is TRBJ2-7; D might be TRBD1 (5 bases). Sequenced material: blood. The TCR comes from a human donor in good health. The DNA of the CDR3 is TGCGCCAACAGCCAAGTAAGGGGCCCCTACGAGCAGTACTTC. Amino acids: CANSQVRGPYEQYF.